Listed below are T cell receptor beta chains from one sample, sequenced in a study of blood T cell repertoires in COVID-19. TCRdb's copy holds only in-frame clones and misses some; the assay was immunoSEQ multiplex PCR. In the table there are over 25,000 clones, about 90% of which are singletons. The sample consisted of peripheral blood. The receptors here all came from a woman aged 55-70 years with active COVID-19. CDR3s include the opening cysteine and the closing phenylalanine or tryptophan. The order of the fields is J gene, V gene, clone size, D gene, CDR3 protein, CDR3 DNA. The D gene is left open where the match is weak. Only some rows state a clone size, as once, few, many or a class for expanded clones.

>TRBJ1-1|TRBV2|once|-
CASSGVRGSGTEAFF
TGTGCCAGCAGTGGGGTTAGGGGGTCGGGCACTGAAGCTTTCTTT
>TRBJ2-2|TRBV7-9|-|TRBD2
CASSLGLAGGGGTGELFF
TGTGCCAGCAGCCTCGGACTAGCGGGAGGGGGGGGCACCGGGGAGCTGTTTTTT
>TRBJ2-1|TRBV19|-|TRBD2
CASSTLASGTSSYNEQFF
TGTGCCAGTAGTACTCTGGCTAGCGGGACGAGCTCCTACAATGAGCAGTTCTTC
>TRBJ2-3|TRBV7-3|-|-
CASSLNYFGDTQYF
TGTGCCAGCAGCTTAAATTACTTTGGAGATACGCAGTATTTT
>TRBJ2-7|TRBV12-3/TRBV12-4|-|TRBD2
CASSSGRAWEQYF
TGTGCCAGCAGTTCCGGGAGGGCATGGGAGCAGTACTTC
>TRBJ2-5|TRBV19|-|-
CASSIRREQETQYF
TGTGCCAGTAGTATAAGGCGGGAACAAGAGACCCAGTACTTC
>TRBJ2-1|TRBV27|-|-
CASSRSQGFGIDEQFF
TGTGCCAGCAGTCGGTCCCAGGGCTTTGGGATCGATGAGCAGTTCTTC
>TRBJ2-3|TRBV21-1|once|-
CATQRTGIVGTQYF
TGTGCCACCCAACGGACAGGTATAGTTGGTACGCAGTATTTT
>TRBJ1-1|TRBV4-2|-|-
CASSQGEYKITDLNTEAFF
TGTGCCAGCAGCCAAGGGGAGTATAAGATTACGGACCTGAACACTGAAGCTTTCTTT
>TRBJ1-1|TRBV5-1|once|-
CASSLAAGVNTEAFF
TGCGCCAGCAGCTTGGCGGCAGGGGTGAACACTGAAGCTTTCTTT
>TRBJ2-3|TRBV11-3|-|-
CASSLVRADTQYF
TGTGCCAGCAGCTTAGTTAGAGCGGATACGCAGTATTTT
>TRBJ2-1|TRBV5-1|-|-
CASSLRGDSYNEQFF
TGCGCCAGCAGCTTGCGCGGGGACTCCTACAATGAGCAGTTCTTC
>TRBJ2-7|TRBV28|-|TRBD2
CASRGAGTRYYEQYF
TGTGCCAGCAGGGGAGCCGGGACTAGGTACTACGAGCAGTACTTC
>TRBJ2-2|TRBV13|-|TRBD2
CASYSRELAGVGTGELFF
TGTGCCAGCTACTCTCGGGAACTAGCGGGAGTAGGCACCGGGGAGCTGTTTTTT
>TRBJ2-7|TRBV6-5|-|-
CASRSGTRTYEQYF
TGTGCCAGCCGCTCCGGGACTCGCACCTACGAGCAGTACTTC
>TRBJ2-7|TRBV20-1|-|-
CSALGSYEQYF
TGCAGTGCCTTGGGGAGCTACGAGCAGTACTTC
>TRBJ1-6|TRBV6-5|-|TRBD1
CASTLTGLVYSPLHF
TGTGCCAGCACCTTGACAGGGCTTGTCTATTCACCCCTCCACTTT
>TRBJ2-5|TRBV7-9|-|TRBD1
CASSAQTGIETQYF
TGTGCCAGCAGCGCCCAGACAGGGATCGAGACCCAGTACTTC
>TRBJ2-5|TRBV11-2|-|-
CASSLDGGETQYF
TGTGCCAGCAGCTTAGATGGAGGAGAGACCCAGTACTTC
>TRBJ2-3|TRBV5-1|-|TRBD2
CASSLGTSSGTDTQYF
TGCGCCAGCAGCCTAGGGACTAGCAGTGGGACAGATACGCAGTATTTT
>TRBJ1-6|TRBV9|-|TRBD1
CASSVGEAWTGGLSSPLHF
TGTGCCAGCAGCGTAGGAGAAGCGTGGACAGGGGGCTTGAGTTCACCCCTCCACTTT
>TRBJ2-3|TRBV19|once|TRBD1
CASTPGQATDTQYF
TGTGCCAGTACCCCAGGACAGGCCACAGATACGCAGTATTTT
>TRBJ2-2|TRBV19|few|TRBD2
CASSIRLAGSSGPGELFF
TGTGCCAGTAGTATACGGCTAGCGGGGTCAAGTGGACCCGGGGAGCTGTTTTTT
>TRBJ2-7|TRBV2|-|TRBD1
CASKGQGFPNLYEQYF
TGTGCCAGCAAGGGACAGGGATTTCCCAACCTCTACGAGCAGTACTTC
>TRBJ2-7|TRBV5-4|once|-
CASSLDPQAAYEQYF
TGTGCCAGCAGCTTGGACCCTCAAGCCGCCTACGAGCAGTACTTC
>TRBJ2-3|TRBV7-2|-|-
CASSLVGGGADTQYF
TGTGCCAGCAGCTTAGTGGGGGGAGGAGCAGATACGCAGTATTTT
>TRBJ1-1|TRBV12-3/TRBV12-4|-|-
CASSLRRDTEAFF
TGTGCCAGCAGTTTAAGGAGGGACACTGAAGCTTTCTTT
>TRBJ2-2|TRBV6-5|once|-
CASSTLSGELFF
TGTGCCAGCAGTACACTATCCGGGGAGCTGTTTTTT
>TRBJ2-6|TRBV30|-|-
CAMEWVSGANVLTF
TGTGCCATGGAGTGGGTCTCTGGGGCCAACGTCCTGACTTTC
>TRBJ2-1|TRBV5-1|-|TRBD1
CASSLETTGGNEQFF
TGCGCCAGCAGCTTGGAAACCACAGGGGGTAATGAGCAGTTCTTC
>TRBJ2-2|TRBV4-2|once|TRBD2
CASSQELAGGPIGELFF
TGTGCCAGCAGCCAAGAACTAGCGGGAGGGCCGATCGGGGAGCTGTTTTTT
>TRBJ1-3|TRBV28|-|-
CASSPGVGGNTIYF
TGTGCCAGCAGTCCGGGGGTAGGTGGAAACACCATATATTTT
>TRBJ1-1|TRBV5-1|-|-
CASNPDRALTEAFF
TGCGCCAGCAATCCCGATCGAGCCCTCACTGAAGCTTTCTTT